The next 18 T cell receptor beta chains were all read from a single sample in a study of blood T cell repertoires in COVID-19. Sequencing used immunoSEQ multiplex PCR; TCRdb keeps in-frame clones, though not all of them. Of about 75,000 clones in the sample, roughly nine tenths were seen once. Specimen: peripheral blood. Every receptor here comes from a human donor in a cohort sampled during active COVID-19.

V gene TRBV12-1 combines with J gene TRBJ1-1. TRBV12-1 is annotated as a pseudogene. CDR3 length: 14 residues. CDR3 loop: CASSLGRACTEAFF. CDR3 in DNA: TGTGCCAGCAGCCTAGGGCGGGCGTGCACTGAAGCTTTCTTT.

In DNA, the CDR3 is TGTGCCAGCAGCTTAGCCCAGAATCCGTATTTT. Amino acids: CASSLAQNPYF. The gene calls are TRBV13 and TRBJ2-3; D call uncertain. The germline CDR1 and CDR2 sequences are PRHDT and FYEKMQ (reference sequence). V was clipped by 1 base and J by 14 bases, with 10 bases between them. This CDR3 is 11 amino acids long.

This chain joins TRBV2 and TRBJ2-2; 8 bases line up with TRBD1. After removal of 6 bases from V and 1 base from J, the junction contained 4 bases not matched to a gene. The germline V gene encodes CDR1 SNHLY and CDR2 FYNNEI. This CDR3 is built from 15 residues. CDR3 coding DNA: TGTGCCAGCAGCTTCGACAGGGGGAACACCGGGGAGCTGTTTTTT. Protein product: CASSFDRGNTGELFF.

The chain uses TRBV24-1 and TRBJ1-5; D remains unclear. Germline V gene sequence: CDR1 KGHDR, CDR2 SFDVKD. Trimming removed 5 bases from V and 6 bases from J, with 4 bases in between. This CDR3 comprises 11 residues. The DNA of the CDR3 is TGTGCCACCAGTGTTCGTCAGCCCCAGCATTTT. Translation gives CATSVRQPQHF.

The chain has TRBV10-1 and TRBJ1-2; D unresolved. The V gene lost 6 bases and the J gene lost 3 bases, with 20 bases spanning the gap. CDR3 length: 16 residues. The germline V gene encodes CDR1 WNHNN and CDR2 SYGVQD (reference sequence). The CDR3 loop reads CASSEEEDGSDYGYTF. The CDR3 bases are TGCGCCAGCAGCGAGGAAGAGGATGGGAGTGACTATGGCTACACCTTC.

The V and J genes are TRBV28 and TRBJ1-1; a possible D gene is TRBD1 (5 bases). Per germline, CDR1 MDHEN and CDR2 SYDVKM. The CDR3 contains 16 residues. V was shortened by 6 bases and J by 6 bases, with 23 bases between the two germline ends. For the CDR3, the DNA is TGTGCCAGCAGGATCGAACGAGGCGGGGGACCCGCTGAAGCTTTCTTT. It is translated as CASRIERGGGPAEAFF.

This chain connects TRBV18 to TRBJ1-1; 9 bases match TRBD1. The length of the CDR3 is 14 residues. Per germline, CDR1 KGHSH and CDR2 LQKENI. Trimming cost V 8 bases and J 7 bases; bases outside gene matches: 11. The CDR3 sequence: CASLRTGAINEAFF. DNA of the CDR3: TGTGCCAGCCTCCGGACAGGGGCGATCAATGAAGCTTTCTTT.

The J gene is TRBJ2-3, the V gene TRBV3-1 (or the pseudogene TRBV3-2); 8 bases line up with TRBD2. The J segment lost 3 bases and the V segment lost 3 bases, leaving 8 bases of the junction unmatched. Per germline, CDR1 LGHDT and CDR2 YNNKEL (reference sequence). This CDR3 has 16 amino acids. CDR3 nucleotides: TGTGCCAGCAGCCAGAACCGGGCTAGCGGGACAGATACGCAGTATTTT. It encodes CASSQNRASGTDTQYF.

The chain has TRBV7-8 and TRBJ1-2, with D uncertain. V lost 5 bases, J lost 1 base, and 14 bases lay in between. This CDR3 region has 15 residues. CDR1 is SGHVS, CDR2 FQNEAQ, per germline. CDR3 nucleotide sequence: TGTGCCAGCAGCCTAGAGAGGCTGATTAACTATGGCTACACCTTC. This codes for CASSLERLINYGYTF.

V and J are TRBV15 and TRBJ2-5; D perhaps matches TRBD2 (6 bases). V gave up 1 base and J gave up 5 bases, with 17 bases separating them. Germline V gives CDR1 LNHNV, CDR2 YYDKDF (reference sequence). CDR3 length equals 16 residues. CDR3: CATSRVGRGPGETQYF. The CDR3 DNA reads TGTGCCACCAGCAGAGTGGGGCGGGGTCCCGGGGAGACCCAGTACTTC.

V gene TRBV15 combines with J gene TRBJ2-6, with D possibly TRBD1 on 6 matching bases. Germline V CDR1 and CDR2: LNHNV, YYDKDF (reference sequence). The length of the CDR3 is 15 residues. Trimming removed 3 bases at V and 4 bases at J, with 10 bases between. The CDR3 DNA reads as TGTGCCACCAGCAGTGGGGGCGAAGGGGCCAACGTCCTGACTTTC. It yields the protein CATSSGGEGANVLTF.

About this clone: Within the sample, other DNA sequences also encode this same CDR3. The chain employs TRBV6-5 and TRBJ2-7; 9 nucleotides agree with TRBD2. Per the germline V gene, CDR1 is MNHEY and CDR2 is SVGAGI. Unmatched junction bases numbered 4, after V lost 2 bases and J lost 2 bases. There are 15 residues in the CDR3. For the CDR3, the DNA is TGTGCCAGCAGTTACACAAGCGGGAGGCCCTACGAGCAGTACTTC. Translation gives CASSYTSGRPYEQYF.

The chain uses TRBV10-3 and TRBJ2-2; D remains unclear. The CDR3 spans 15 residues. CDR1 and CDR2 (germline): ENHRY, SYGVKD. V was trimmed by 3 bases and J by 4 bases, leaving 12 bases between them. Here the CDR3 reads CAISDPGKGTGELFF. In DNA form, the CDR3 reads TGTGCCATCAGTGATCCGGGTAAAGGCACCGGGGAGCTGTTTTTT.

J is TRBJ2-2 and V is TRBV18; D is perhaps TRBD2 (5 bases). The CDR3 loop spans 15 amino acids. Trimming left V 2 bases short and J 1 base short, with 8 bases between. Germline loops: CDR1 KGHSH, CDR2 LQKENI. CDR3 in amino acids: CASSPWTVNTGELFF. CDR3 nucleotides: TGTGCCAGCTCACCATGGACTGTGAACACCGGGGAGCTGTTTTTT. Combining the CDR3 with reference TRBV18 and TRBJ2-2 gives the whole variable domain NAGVMQNPRHLVRRRGQEARLRCSPMKGHSHVYWYRQLPEEGLKFMVYLQKENIIDESGMPKERFSAEFPKEGPSILRIQQVVRGDSAAYFCASSPWTVNTGELFFGEGSRLTVL.

The rearrangement joins TRBV7-9 to TRBJ1-2; D unclear. This CDR3 is built from 13 residues. V lost 6 bases to trimming and J lost 0 bases, with 8 bases between them. Germline V gene data show CDR1 as SEHNR and CDR2 as FQNEAQ (reference sequence). The CDR3 protein is CASSRDTNYGYTF. The CDR3 bases are TGTGCCAGCAGTCGTGACACTAACTATGGCTACACCTTC.

The chain combines TRBV5-6 with TRBJ1-3; 8 nucleotides align to TRBD1. Germline lookup yields CDR1 SGHDT and CDR2 YYEEEE. CDR3 length equals 15 residues. Unmatched junction bases numbered 8, after V lost 4 bases and J lost 5 bases. In DNA form, the CDR3 reads TGTGCCAGCAGCGATGAGGGCAGGGGGCGAAACACCATATATTTT. This codes for CASSDEGRGRNTIYF.

The rearrangement joins TRBV15 to TRBJ1-5; D is ambiguous. Germline V lookup: CDR1 LNHNV, CDR2 YYDKDF (reference sequence). The CDR3 is made up of 14 amino acids. V lost 0 bases and J lost 8, with 11 bases in between. The CDR3: CATSRDLTSKPQHF. The CDR3, as DNA: TGTGCCACCAGCAGAGACCTTACGTCTAAGCCCCAGCATTTT.

The rearrangement joins TRBV19 to TRBJ1-1; possible D gene TRBD1, 6 bases. CDR3 size: 15 residues. Germline assignment: CDR1 LNHDA and CDR2 SQIVND (reference sequence). V was trimmed by 4 bases and J by 5 bases, leaving 17 bases between them. In nucleotides, the CDR3 is TGTGCCAGTAGTAGCCCGGGACACCTAGGGACTGAAGCTTTCTTT. Protein product: CASSSPGHLGTEAFF.